Below are 29 T cell receptor beta chains sequenced from a single sample in a study of blood T cell repertoires in COVID-19. The protocol was immunoSEQ multiplex PCR, while the TCRdb copy is restricted to in-frame clones and leaves out a portion. The sample comprises a few hundred thousand clones, roughly 90% of which are singletons, and 3% to 4% rests with the top ten. The material sequenced was peripheral blood. The receptors originated from a woman aged 45 to 65 with active or convalescent COVID-19.

The rearrangement links TRBV12-3 or TRBV12-4 to TRBJ1-1; D gene ambiguous. The V end lost 1 base, the J end lost 6 bases, and 9 bases lay between the germline ends. The CDR3 sequence is 13 residues long. In DNA form, the CDR3 reads TGTGCCAGCAGTTTAGGGTCAGCGGCTGAAGCTTTCTTT. Protein: CASSLGSAAEAFF.

This rearrangement joins TRBV7-2 to TRBJ2-5; a possible D gene is TRBD1 (5 bases). Trimming stripped 5 bases from V and 5 bases from J, with 21 bases between. CDR1 and CDR2 (germline): SGHTA, FQGNSA. This CDR3 comprises 16 residues. The CDR3 DNA sequence: TGTGCCAGCAGCCCCCTATCGACAGTGATGGGGGAGACCCAGTACTTC. This sequence encodes CASSPLSTVMGETQYF. Full variable domain (missing parts from reference TRBV7-2 and TRBJ2-5): GAGVSQSPSNKVTEKGKDVELRCDPISGHTALYWYRQSLGQGLEFLIYFQGNSAPDKSGLPSDRFSAERTGGSVSTLTIQRTQQEDSAVYLCASSPLSTVMGETQYFGPGTRLLVL.

The chain is built from TRBV9 and TRBJ2-7; the match to TRBD1 covers 9 bases. V trimming: 1 base; J trimming: 5 bases; junction bases outside the gene matches: 10. This CDR3 is built from 16 residues. Germline CDR1 and CDR2: SGDLS and YYNGEE. This chain's CDR3 is CASSVSLDRGLNEQYF. CDR3 DNA sequence: TGTGCCAGCAGCGTAAGTCTGGACAGGGGTCTGAACGAGCAGTACTTC.

This clone was counted a few times. The rearrangement joins TRBV11-3 to TRBJ2-7; TRBD1 might be the D (6 bases). Trimming shortened V by 5 bases and J by 4 bases, and 18 bases separated the two germline ends. CDR3 length equals 15 residues. The germline CDR1 and CDR2 sequences are SGHNT and YENEEA. In nucleotides, the CDR3 is TGTGCCAGCAGCCCTGGGGTACAGGGTGGATACGAGCAGTACTTC. This codes for CASSPGVQGGYEQYF.

This sequence joins TRBV11-2 and TRBJ1-4; no firm D call. V lost 5 bases and J 7 bases, leaving 17 bases between the germline ends. The CDR3 spans 15 residues. Germline-derived CDR1 and CDR2 are SGHAT and FQNNGV. The CDR3 here is CASSNYRGVGEKLFF. The CDR3 DNA sequence: TGTGCCAGCAGCAATTACCGGGGAGTAGGTGAAAAACTGTTTTTT. Together with reference TRBV11-2 and TRBJ1-4, the CDR3 gives the full variable domain: EAGVAQSPRYKIIEKRQSVAFWCNPISGHATLYWYQQILGQGPKLLIQFQNNGVVDDSQLPKDRFSAERLKGVDSTLKIQPAKLEDSAVYLCASSNYRGVGEKLFFGSGTQLSVL.

In its sample, this clone was seen once. The chain joins TRBV5-4 to TRBJ1-1; D uncertain. The CDR3 loop spans 14 amino acids. Trimming shortened V by 2 bases and J by 4 bases, and 12 bases separated the two germline ends. Germline V gene data show CDR1 as SGHNT and CDR2 as YYREEE (reference sequence). CDR3 sequence: CASSLNEGGTEAFF. The CDR3 nucleotides read TGTGCCAGCAGCTTAAACGAGGGAGGCACTGAAGCTTTCTTT. Combining the CDR3 with reference TRBV5-4 and TRBJ1-1 gives the whole variable domain ETGVTQSPTHLIKTRGQQVTLRCSSQSGHNTVSWYQQALGQGPQFIFQYYREEENGRGNFPPRFSGLQFPNYSSELNVNALELDDSALYLCASSLNEGGTEAFFGQGTRLTVV.

The CDR3 coding sequence is TGTGCCAGCAGCCCACTAGCGGGGGGAAACAATGAGCAGTTCTTC. It codes for CASSPLAGGNNEQFF. The V gene is TRBV7-3, the J gene TRBJ2-1; 12 nucleotides match TRBD2. Germline CDR1 and CDR2: SGHTA and FQGTGA. Trimming removed 5 bases from V and 5 bases from J; junction bases left unmatched: 4. The CDR3 totals 15 residues.

This clone was counted once. The gene calls are TRBV3-1 (or the pseudogene TRBV3-2) and TRBJ1-3; D is uncertain. The CDR3 has 16 residues. Germline V lookup: CDR1 LGHDT, CDR2 YNNKEL (reference sequence). Trimming left V 0 bases short and J 5 bases short, with 14 bases between. The CDR3 reads CASSQEGSRSRNTIYF. The CDR3 bases are TGTGCCAGCAGCCAAGAGGGCAGTCGTTCTCGAAACACCATATATTTT.

The genes are TRBV19 and TRBJ2-7; TRBD1 agrees at 10 bases. CDR3 length: 14 amino acids. Germline CDR1 is LNHDA and CDR2 is SQIVND (reference sequence). The ends lost 6 bases at V and 3 bases at J; junction bases unmatched: 5. The DNA of the CDR3 is TGTGCCAGTAGCGAGACAGGGGGCTTCTACGAGCAGTACTTC. This codes for CASSETGGFYEQYF.

This clone was found once. This chain connects TRBV14 to TRBJ2-2; the match to TRBD1 covers 9 bases. This CDR3 is 16 amino acids long. The germline V gene has CDR1 SGHDN and CDR2 FVKESK. Trimming removed 3 bases from V and 1 base from J; junction bases left unmatched: 3. CDR3 nucleotides: TGTGCCAGCAGCCACCCGGGACAGGGGAACACCGGGGAGCTGTTTTTT. It yields the protein CASSHPGQGNTGELFF.

This rearrangement joins TRBV19 to TRBJ1-1, with D hard to call. Germline lookup yields CDR1 LNHDA and CDR2 SQIVND (reference sequence). V was clipped by 5 bases and J by 3 bases, with 10 bases between them. The CDR3 has 13 amino acids. CDR3 protein: CASSSLTYTEAFF. The DNA for the CDR3 is TGTGCCAGTAGTTCCCTGACTTACACTGAAGCTTTCTTT.

The genes are TRBV29-1 and TRBJ1-2, with a weak D call TRBD1 (6 bases). The V end lost 4 bases, the J end lost 0 bases, and 9 bases lay between the germline ends. The germline V gene encodes CDR1 SQVTM and CDR2 ANQGSEA. CDR3 length: 13 residues. CDR3 sequence: CSVGTDPNYGYTF. The CDR3 DNA is TGCAGCGTTGGGACAGACCCTAACTATGGCTACACCTTC. The full variable domain, its missing parts supplied by reference TRBV29-1 and TRBJ1-2, is SAVISQKPSRDICQRGTSLTIQCQVDSQVTMMFWYRQQPGQSLTLIATANQGSEATYESGFVIDKFPISRPNLTFSTLTVSNMSPEDSSIYLCSVGTDPNYGYTFGSGTRLTVV.

V gene TRBV7-2 combines with J gene TRBJ2-1; TRBD1 is a possible D gene (5 bases). Germline loops: CDR1 SGHTA, CDR2 FQGNSA. This CDR3 is 13 amino acids long. Trimming took 3 bases from V and 7 from J, leaving 10 bases between them. CDR3 in amino acids: CASSFRALNEQFF. DNA for the CDR3: TGTGCCAGCAGCTTCAGGGCCCTGAATGAGCAGTTCTTC.

The chain combines TRBV7-9 with TRBJ1-1, with 9 bases aligning to TRBD1. Per the germline V gene, CDR1 is SEHNR and CDR2 is FQNEAQ (reference sequence). The CDR3 length is 14 residues. The J segment lost 3 bases and the V segment lost 5 bases, leaving 4 bases of the junction unmatched. CDR3: CASSAGQGDTEAFF. The CDR3 nucleotides are TGTGCCAGCAGCGCGGGACAGGGAGACACTGAAGCTTTCTTT.

The chain recombines TRBV9 with TRBJ2-7, with D hard to call. CDR1 and CDR2 (germline): SGDLS, YYNGEE. V was cut by 0 bases and J by 0 bases, with 10 bases left in between. The CDR3 consists of 15 residues. In nucleotides, the CDR3 is TGTGCCAGCAGCGTAGGACAAAGCCCCTCCTACGAGCAGTACTTC. This sequence encodes CASSVGQSPSYEQYF.

This clone was counted a single time. The chain carries TRBV13 and TRBJ2-1, with a tentative D call TRBD2 (7 bases). Germline V gene data show CDR1 as PRHDT and CDR2 as FYEKMQ (reference sequence). The CDR3 totals 17 residues. The germline V and J ends were trimmed by 2 bases and 8 bases, with 22 bases remaining between them. Here the CDR3 reads CASSLRRTSTGGHEQFF. CDR3 nucleotide sequence: TGTGCCAGCAGCTTACGCAGGACTTCTACCGGGGGGCATGAGCAGTTCTTC.

This clone occurred once. The CDR3 nucleotides read TGTGCCAGCAGTTACTCGGAGGCCAGGGGGCGTAACTATGGCTACACCTTC. This encodes CASSYSEARGRNYGYTF. This sequence joins TRBV6-2 or TRBV6-3 and TRBJ1-2, with 8 positions matching TRBD1. Germline trimming cut 0 bases from V and 1 base from J; bases unmatched to any gene: 7. The V gene's germline CDR1 is MNHEY and CDR2 SVGEGT. CDR3 length: 17 amino acids.

The CDR3 sequence is CASSLVGGATTEAFF. The CDR3 coding sequence is TGTGCCAGCAGCTTAGTCGGGGGGGCCACCACTGAAGCTTTCTTT. The chain is built from TRBV7-8 and TRBJ1-1, with a weak D call TRBD1 (6 bases). The CDR3 extends over 15 amino acids. Germline CDR1 SGHVS, CDR2 FQNEAQ. V was shortened by 1 base and J by 4 bases, with 13 bases between the two germline ends.

This chain links TRBV24-1 with TRBJ1-2; no firm D call. Germline-derived CDR1 and CDR2 are KGHDR and SFDVKD. The CDR3 is made up of 15 amino acids. Between the trimmed V and J ends, which lost 3 bases and 4 bases, there was a span of 14 bases. The CDR3 coding sequence is TGTGCCACCAGTGATCACCGGGAGGGCCGCTATGGCTACACCTTC. This gives the protein CATSDHREGRYGYTF.

V is TRBV4-1 and J is TRBJ2-2; 8 bases match TRBD1. The CDR3 has 17 residues. Germline values: CDR1 MGHRA, CDR2 YSYEKL. The J segment lost 2 bases and the V segment lost 3 bases, leaving 8 bases of the junction unmatched. CDR3 region: CASSHSSGTGNTGELFF. The CDR3 nucleotides read TGCGCCAGCAGCCATAGCTCTGGGACAGGCAACACCGGGGAGCTGTTTTTT.

This clone was found a few times. V usage is TRBV29-1 and J usage is TRBJ2-2; 7 nucleotides agree with TRBD2. Germline CDR1 SQVTM, CDR2 ANQGSEA. With V trimmed by 6 bases and J by 5 bases, 6 bases remained unmatched. The CDR3 length is 13 residues. In DNA, the CDR3 is TGCAGCGTAAATCGGGGGGTAACCGGGGAGCTGTTTTTT. Translated, it gives CSVNRGVTGELFF.

The gene calls are TRBV7-8 and TRBJ2-1, with 14 bases identical to TRBD2. The CDR3 extends over 18 amino acids. V trimming: 1 base; J trimming: 6 bases; junction bases outside the gene matches: 8. CDR1 is SGHVS, CDR2 FQNEAQ, per germline. The CDR3 spells CASSLGPGTSGSGNEQFF. The CDR3 region has the DNA TGTGCCAGCAGCTTAGGCCCGGGGACTAGCGGGAGCGGCAATGAGCAGTTCTTC.

V and J are TRBV7-2 and TRBJ2-7, with D maybe TRBD2 (6 bases). The CDR3 runs to 15 residues. CDR1 SGHTA and CDR2 FQGNSA come from the germline V gene. V was trimmed by 4 bases and J by 0 bases, leaving 13 bases between them. CDR3 nucleotide sequence: TGTGCCAGCAGCTCCCGGGGGATTAGCTCCTACGAGCAGTACTTC. Translating gives CASSSRGISSYEQYF. Drawing the rest from reference TRBV7-2 and TRBJ2-7, the complete variable domain is GAGVSQSPSNKVTEKGKDVELRCDPISGHTALYWYRQSLGQGLEFLIYFQGNSAPDKSGLPSDRFSAERTGGSVSTLTIQRTQQEDSAVYLCASSSRGISSYEQYFGPGTRLTVT.

The chain carries TRBV7-9 and TRBJ1-1; 10 positions agree with TRBD1. Germline CDR1 SEHNR, CDR2 FQNEAQ (reference sequence). V lost 4 bases to trimming and J lost 3 bases; unmatched junction nucleotides: 5. The CDR3 has 15 amino acids. The CDR3 sequence: CASSSSDRGDTEAFF. CDR3 nucleotide sequence: TGTGCCAGCAGCTCGTCGGACAGGGGGGACACTGAAGCTTTCTTT.

This chain uses TRBV4-1 with TRBJ1-1; D gene unclear. This CDR3 is 14 amino acids long. Germline values: CDR1 MGHRA, CDR2 YSYEKL. V was shortened by 1 base and J by 3 bases, with 9 bases between the two germline ends. CDR3 nucleotide sequence: TGCGCCAGCAGCCAAGTTGAGGCAGACACTGAAGCTTTCTTT. Protein sequence: CASSQVEADTEAFF.

CDR3 in DNA: TGTGCCAGTAGTCCAGCGTTCACAGGGTCCGGGGAGCTGTTTTTT. Translated: CASSPAFTGSGELFF. The chain links TRBV19 to TRBJ2-2, with D possibly matching TRBD1 (6 bases). Germline values: CDR1 LNHDA, CDR2 SQIVND (reference sequence). The V end lost 5 bases, the J end lost 6 bases, and 16 bases lay between the germline ends. There are 15 residues in the CDR3.

There are many counts of this clone. Within the sample, other DNA sequences also encode this same CDR3. This chain joins TRBV7-9 and TRBJ1-5; tentative D call: TRBD1 (5 bases). Germline V gene data show CDR1 as SEHNR and CDR2 as FQNEAQ (reference sequence). The V and J ends lost 1 base and 5 bases respectively, with 6 bases between them. This CDR3 has 13 residues. The CDR3 sequence: CASSLEGDQPQHF. CDR3 nucleotide sequence: TGTGCCAGCAGCTTAGAAGGGGATCAGCCCCAGCATTTT. Complete variable domain (other parts from reference TRBV7-9 and TRBJ1-5): DTGVSQNPRHKITKRGQNVTFRCDPISEHNRLYWYRQTLGQGPEFLTYFQNEAQLEKSRLLSDRFSAERPKGSFSTLEIQRTEQGDSAMYLCASSLEGDQPQHFGDGTRLSIL.

The CDR3 nucleotides read TGTGCCAGCAGCCTACCAGGGGATGAGCAGTTCTTC. It translates to CASSLPGDEQFF. The V call is TRBV25-1, the J call TRBJ2-1, with a tentative D call TRBD1 (6 bases). Germline CDR1 is MGHDK and CDR2 is SYGVNS. Between the trimmed V and J ends, which lost 6 bases and 8 bases, there was a span of 11 bases. CDR3 length: 12 residues.

The chain recombines TRBV29-1 with TRBJ2-5; possibly TRBD2 for D (6 bases). The CDR3 totals 12 residues. Trimming cost V 6 bases and J 7 bases, with 15 bases left between them. Germline loops: CDR1 SQVTM, CDR2 ANQGSEA. CDR3 DNA: TGCAGCGTGGGGGGACCCCGGCGGACCCAGTACTTC. It specifies CSVGGPRRTQYF.